Sequencing of this T cell receptor (beta chain) was carried out in a study of CD8 T cells in Susac syndrome. Multiple sclerosis controls were treatment-naive patients with stable or active relapsing-remitting disease. RNA was extracted with the RNeasy kit, and a quantity of roughly 0.5 to 1 ug was reverse transcribed using random hexamers. TCRdb reprocessed the immunoSEQ multiplex PCR reads with MiXCR, giving one entry per CDR3 protein. Of a few hundred thousand distinct CDR3 sequences in the sample, approximately 91% were seen once. The sequence came from a human donor with multiple sclerosis. Input material: CD8+ T cells from PBMCs.

CDR3 amino acids: CASSYTDRTYEQYF. The CDR3, as DNA: TGTGCCAGCAGTTACACCGACAGAACCTACGAGCAGTACTTC. V usage is TRBV6-2 or TRBV6-3 and J usage is TRBJ2-7, with a tentative D call TRBD1 (5 bases). The CDR3 extends over 14 amino acids. V was cut by 2 bases and J by 2 bases, with 10 bases left in between. Germline CDR1 MNHEY, CDR2 SVGEGT.